The clone carrying this TCR beta chain is classed as medium-sized (0.01 to 0.1%). The germline V gene encodes CDR1 SGHTA and CDR2 FQGNSA. V shed 0 bases and J 6 bases; nucleotides not matched to a gene: 4. The length of the CDR3 is 16 residues. This entry belongs to a study of tumor-infiltrating lymphocytes in oesophageal squamous cell carcinoma. One entry per CDR3 protein results from TCRdb running MiXCR on the PCR reads. This repertoire shows about 15,000 distinct CDR3 sequences, roughly 49% found once; its top ten account for 15% to 25%. The clonotype originates from a male donor with esophageal squamous cell carcinoma. This chain connects TRBV7-2 to TRBJ2-3, with 12 nucleotides matching TRBD1. Sequenced sample: esophageal tumor tissue. For the CDR3, the DNA is TGTGCCAGCAGCTTAGCTGGGACAGGGGGCCCGGATACGCAGTATTTT. It codes for CASSLAGTGGPDTQYF.